These 32 T cell receptor beta chains were all obtained from the same sample, sequenced in a study of response to subunit inactivated influenza vaccine. TCRdb re-derived calls from the RT-PCR reads in MiXCR, one entry per CDR3 protein. The sample has approximately 170,000 distinct CDR3 sequences, roughly 12% seen once. These sequences were also reported in another study, on T cells expressing NK-cell markers. That publication notes: Scientists made TCR beta cDNA using 5'RACE template switching with UMIs.

This specimen consisted of CD8+ T cells sorted from PBMCs, obtained 12 days after vaccination. The receptors come from a man aged 45 to 65 who received an inactivated influenza vaccine.

The CDR3: CASSFPFANYGYTF. For the CDR3, the DNA is TGTGCCAGCAGCTTCCCATTTGCTAACTATGGCTACACCTTC. The chain combines TRBV7-9 with TRBJ1-2; D gene ambiguous. Germline assignment: CDR1 SEHNR and CDR2 FQNEAQ (reference sequence). The CDR3 sequence is 14 residues long. The germline V and J ends were trimmed by 3 bases and 0 bases, with 8 bases remaining between them.

This clonotype was counted between two and nine times. The rearrangement links TRBV28 to TRBJ2-7, with TRBD2 matching 8 bases. The CDR3 is made up of 16 amino acids. Trimming cost V 10 bases and J 2 bases; bases outside gene matches: 16. CDR1 is MDHEN and CDR2 is SYDVKM in the germline V gene. The CDR3 here is CATTTSFLGLAYEQYF. The CDR3, as DNA: TGTGCCACCACCACTTCTTTCCTGGGACTAGCCTACGAGCAGTACTTC.

The chain combines TRBV29-1 with TRBJ2-3, with D uncertain. Trimming shortened V by 0 bases and J by 1 base, and 14 bases separated the two germline ends. The CDR3 covers 16 residues. Per germline, CDR1 SQVTM and CDR2 ANQGSEA. The CDR3 nucleotides read TGCAGCGTTGAAGAATTCATGGCATTTGGCACAGATACGCAGTATTTT. Its protein is CSVEEFMAFGTDTQYF.

This clonotype was found once. This chain connects TRBV12-3 or TRBV12-4 to TRBJ2-7; 7 bases match TRBD1. The CDR3 runs to 15 residues. Trimming at V came to 6 bases and at J to 3 bases, leaving 11 bases not matched to a gene. CDR3 amino acids: CASSRGQFGIYEQYF. The CDR3 coding sequence is TGTGCCAGCAGCCGGGGACAGTTTGGTATCTACGAGCAGTACTTC.

The J gene is TRBJ1-2, the V gene TRBV5-6; the D is unclear. Germline CDR1 SGHDT, CDR2 YYEEEE. The CDR3 has 13 amino acids. Trimming left V 1 base short and J 3 bases short, with 7 bases between. The CDR3 region is CASSLNGYYGYTF. Written as DNA, the CDR3 is TGTGCCAGCAGCTTGAACGGATACTATGGCTACACCTTC.

This chain uses TRBV4-3 with TRBJ1-6; D unclear. V lost 1 base and J lost 11, with 15 bases in between. The V gene's germline CDR1 is LGHNA and CDR2 YSLEER. This CDR3 has 15 residues. The CDR3 nucleotides read TGCGCCAGCAGCCAAGCGGTGACAAGCGGTACACCCCTCCACTTT. Translation gives CASSQAVTSGTPLHF.

At least ten counts were recorded for this clonotype. The chain recombines TRBV6-2 or TRBV6-3 with TRBJ1-1; 7 bases are shared with TRBD1. Germline CDR1 reads MNHEY; CDR2 reads SVGEGT. The junction had 9 bases not matched to a gene; V was cut back by 6 bases and J by 5 bases. The length of the CDR3 is 14 residues. The CDR3 nucleotides read TGTGCCAGCAGATACGGACAGGCTTGGACTGAAGCTTTCTTT. Protein sequence: CASRYGQAWTEAFF.

This clonotype has a handful of counts. The chain couples TRBV7-9 to TRBJ2-5, with D possibly being TRBD1 (6 bases). Germline V gene sequence: CDR1 SEHNR, CDR2 FQNEAQ (reference sequence). The CDR3 spans 14 residues. The V and J ends lost 3 bases and 4 bases respectively, with 12 bases between them. CDR3 in amino acids: CASSFRDTGETQYF. The CDR3 DNA reads TGTGCCAGCAGCTTCCGGGACACTGGAGAGACCCAGTACTTC.

The chain links TRBV27 to TRBJ2-1; D may correspond to TRBD1 or TRBD2 (5 bases each). The germline V and J ends were trimmed by 4 bases and 1 base, with 11 bases remaining between them. Per the germline V gene, CDR1 is MNHEY and CDR2 is SMNVEV (reference sequence). The CDR3 covers 15 residues. CDR3 in amino acids: CASSYGDGSYNEQFF. The CDR3 coding sequence is TGTGCCAGCAGTTATGGGGACGGATCCTACAATGAGCAGTTCTTC.

By proportion, this clonotype is large. V is TRBV29-1 and J is TRBJ1-2; tentatively, D is TRBD1 (5 bases). CDR3 length equals 11 residues. Trimming took 7 bases from V and 4 from J, leaving 10 bases between them. CDR1 and CDR2 from the germline V gene are SQVTM and ANQGSEA. CDR3 loop: CSGEGTYGYTF. CDR3 DNA: TGCAGCGGAGAAGGGACCTATGGCTACACCTTC. Full variable domain (missing parts from reference TRBV29-1 and TRBJ1-2): SAVISQKPSRDICQRGTSLTIQCQVDSQVTMMFWYRQQPGQSLTLIATANQGSEATYESGFVIDKFPISRPNLTFSTLTVSNMSPEDSSIYLCSGEGTYGYTFGSGTRLTVV.

The rearrangement links TRBV27 to TRBJ2-1; TRBD2 matches 12 bases. The length of the CDR3 is 15 residues. Germline CDR1 and CDR2: MNHEY and SMNVEV (reference sequence). Trimming cost V 6 bases and J 8 bases; bases outside gene matches: 8. The CDR3 DNA is TGTGCCAGCAGGTGGGGGACTAGCGGGTTTTATGAGCAGTTCTTC. Protein: CASRWGTSGFYEQFF.

This clonotype has ten or more counts. This sequence joins TRBV13 and TRBJ1-4; D not certain. Per the germline V gene, CDR1 is PRHDT and CDR2 is FYEKMQ (reference sequence). This CDR3 is built from 14 residues. Deletions cut 1 base from V and 6 bases from J, with 9 bases between. The CDR3 region is CASSLEGGDEKLFF. The CDR3 region has the DNA TGTGCCAGCAGCTTAGAGGGTGGCGATGAAAAACTGTTTTTT.

Comment on this clonotype: At one end, the junction sequence differs from germline, possibly due to a read error. V is TRBV28 and J is TRBJ2-1, with 8 bases fitting TRBD2. CDR1 and CDR2 (germline): MDHEN, SYDVKM. This CDR3 has 17 residues. The chain's CDR3 is CASSFATSVPLNNEQSF. The CDR3 nucleotides are TGTGCCAGCAGTTTCGCGACTAGCGTGCCGCTTAACAATGAGCAGTCCTTC.

CDR3 amino acids: CASNARTSGTDTQYF. The CDR3 nucleotides are TGTGCCAGCAACGCCCGGACTAGCGGCACAGATACGCAGTATTTT. The gene calls are TRBV6-1 and TRBJ2-3, with 9 nucleotides matching TRBD2. Germline V CDR1 and CDR2: MNHNS, SASEGT. The V segment lost 7 bases and the J segment 1 base; nucleotides outside the gene matches: 6. The CDR3 length is 15 residues.

The V gene is TRBV28, the J gene TRBJ2-1; 9 positions agree with TRBD2. This CDR3 comprises 19 residues. The V gene end was trimmed by 2 bases and the J gene end by 8 bases; junction bases not matched to a gene: 19. Germline lookup yields CDR1 MDHEN and CDR2 SYDVKM. CDR3 bases: TGTGCCAGCAGTTTAGATGCTCTAGCGGGGTTGGGGGGTCATGATGAGCAGTTCTTC. This gives the protein CASSLDALAGLGGHDEQFF. Using reference TRBV28 and TRBJ2-1 for the parts outside the CDR3, the full variable domain is DVKVTQSSRYLVKRTGEKVFLECVQDMDHENMFWYRQDPGLGLRLIYFSYDVKMKEKGDIPEGYSVSREKKERFSLILESASTNQTSMYLCASSLDALAGLGGHDEQFFGPGTRLTVL.

The rearrangement links TRBV7-9 to TRBJ2-7, with TRBD1 matching 10 bases. Germline CDR1 SEHNR, CDR2 FQNEAQ (reference sequence). The CDR3 runs to 14 residues. With V trimmed by 11 bases and J by 6 bases, 13 bases remained unmatched. In nucleotides, the CDR3 is TGTGCCGGAACCGGGACAGGGGACCCCTTCGAGCAGTACTTC. Its translation: CAGTGTGDPFEQYF.

This clonotype was detected a few times. The chain carries TRBV2 and TRBJ2-4; D gene uncertain. CDR1 and CDR2 (germline): SNHLY, FYNNEI. Deletions cut 2 bases from V and 2 bases from J, with 13 bases between. CDR3 length: 16 residues. CDR3 sequence: CASSEIWVSSKNIQYF. Written as DNA, the CDR3 is TGTGCCAGCAGTGAAATCTGGGTATCCTCCAAAAACATTCAGTACTTC.

The CDR3: CSANDQGQGSYEQYF. The CDR3, as DNA: TGCAGTGCCAACGATCAGGGACAGGGGTCCTACGAGCAGTACTTC. V is TRBV20-1 and J is TRBJ2-7, with 10 bases identical to TRBD1. V dropped 6 bases and J dropped 1; count of bases not matched to a gene: 9. The CDR3 is 15 residues long. Germline V gene sequence: CDR1 DFQATT, CDR2 SNEGSKA (reference sequence).

The chain recombines TRBV20-1 with TRBJ2-7; either TRBD1 or TRBD2 may supply D (6 bases each). Germline V gene data show CDR1 as DFQATT and CDR2 as SNEGSKA (reference sequence). This CDR3 is built from 14 residues. The V end was cut by 5 bases, the J end by 3 bases, with 17 bases between. CDR3 sequence: CSAPNVRGHYEQYF. The CDR3, as DNA: TGCAGTGCTCCCAACGTCCGGGGGCACTACGAGCAGTACTTC.

This clonotype was recorded many times. The rearrangement joins TRBV4-3 to TRBJ1-2; tentatively, D is TRBD1 (6 bases). The CDR3 is made up of 17 amino acids. V was cut by 0 bases and J by 8 bases, with 22 bases left in between. CDR1 LGHNA and CDR2 YSLEER come from the germline V gene. As DNA, the CDR3 is TGCGCCAGCAGCCAAGATGGAGATATACGGACAGAGGACGGCTACACCTTC. Its translation is CASSQDGDIRTEDGYTF.

Only a few counts were recorded for this clonotype. This rearrangement joins TRBV28 to TRBJ2-1; 8 nucleotides match TRBD2. The CDR3 consists of 15 residues. CDR1 is MDHEN and CDR2 is SYDVKM in the germline V gene. With 5 bases clipped from V and 4 bases from J, the junction kept 7 bases outside the gene matches. Here the CDR3 reads CASSDAGGVYNEQFF. The DNA for the CDR3 is TGTGCCAGCAGTGATGCGGGGGGAGTTTACAATGAGCAGTTCTTC.

This clonotype has just a few counts. The chain uses TRBV15 and TRBJ2-3, with D possibly being TRBD1 or TRBD2 (6 bases each). Germline assignment: CDR1 LNHNV and CDR2 YYDKDF (reference sequence). The CDR3 extends over 16 amino acids. V was cut by 0 bases and J by 2 bases, with 12 bases left in between. Here the CDR3 DNA reads TGTGCCACCAGCAGAGATTGGGGGGCCTTCACAGATACGCAGTATTTT. Translating it yields CATSRDWGAFTDTQYF.

V gene TRBV7-9 combines with J gene TRBJ2-1; 10 bases are a match to TRBD2. The CDR3 covers 17 residues. CDR1 is SEHNR, CDR2 FQNEAQ, per germline (reference sequence). V gave up 0 bases and J gave up 8 bases; unmatched junction bases: 10. CDR3 protein: CASSLALGVAGGHEQFF. CDR3 bases: TGTGCCAGCAGCTTAGCGCTCGGAGTAGCGGGGGGCCATGAGCAGTTCTTC. The whole variable domain, filled in from reference TRBV7-9 and TRBJ2-1, reads DTGVSQNPRHKITKRGQNVTFRCDPISEHNRLYWYRQTLGQGPEFLTYFQNEAQLEKSRLLSDRFSAERPKGSFSTLEIQRTEQGDSAMYLCASSLALGVAGGHEQFFGPGTRLTVL.

This chain joins TRBV24-1 and TRBJ2-6, with D uncertain. CDR1 is KGHDR, CDR2 SFDVKD, per germline. The CDR3 contains 14 residues. Trimming took off 6 bases at V and 0 bases at J, with 5 bases between the two ends. The CDR3 sequence is CATSPDSGANVLTF. Written as DNA, the CDR3 is TGTGCCACCAGTCCGGACTCTGGGGCCAACGTCCTGACTTTC.

This rearrangement joins TRBV29-1 to TRBJ2-7, with 7 bases that match TRBD1. Germline V gene sequence: CDR1 SQVTM, CDR2 ANQGSEA. V was clipped by 5 bases and J by 2 bases; unmatched bases: 6. This CDR3 comprises 13 residues. CDR3 sequence reads: CSVLSGQAYEQYF. The CDR3 bases are TGCAGCGTTCTTTCCGGACAGGCCTACGAGCAGTACTTC.

The V call is TRBV2, the J call TRBJ2-2; D remains unclear. V was pared by 8 bases and J by 5 bases, with 12 bases between. The CDR3 is made up of 13 amino acids. Germline CDR1 SNHLY, CDR2 FYNNEI. The CDR3 DNA is TGTGCCAGCTCCACAGAAGAGACCGGGGAGCTGTTTTTT. It specifies CASSTEETGELFF.

Ten or more counts support this clonotype. J is TRBJ1-1 and V is TRBV6-5, with D possibly matching TRBD1 (5 bases). V was pared by 0 bases and J by 5 bases, with 7 bases between. Germline loops: CDR1 MNHEY, CDR2 SVGAGI. The CDR3 runs to 13 residues. The CDR3 DNA follows: TGTGCCAGCAGTTACTCCGGGGGAACTGAAGCTTTCTTT. Residues: CASSYSGGTEAFF.

The sample holds a few counts of this clonotype. The chain recombines TRBV29-1 with TRBJ2-3, with D perhaps matching TRBD1 (5 bases). There are 14 residues in the CDR3. V lost 1 base and J lost 5, with 13 bases in between. CDR1 and CDR2 from the germline V gene are SQVTM and ANQGSEA. This CDR3 reads CSVEGFNRGDTQYF. The DNA of the CDR3 is TGCAGCGTTGAAGGTTTCAATAGGGGAGATACGCAGTATTTT.

The rearrangement uses TRBV6-5 and TRBJ2-5, with D unclear. Germline assignment: CDR1 MNHEY and CDR2 SVGAGI. Trimming pared 0 bases from V and 5 bases from J, leaving 16 bases between. This CDR3 region has 16 residues. In DNA form, the CDR3 reads TGTGCCAGCAGTTACTCGATAAGCAGCCTGGGGGAGACCCAGTACTTC. Its protein product is CASSYSISSLGETQYF.

The chain combines TRBV5-4 with TRBJ1-5, with D perhaps TRBD1 (5 bases). The CDR3 totals 17 residues. Between the trimmed V and J ends, which lost 1 base and 3 bases, there was a span of 17 bases. Looked up from germline, CDR1 is SGHNT and CDR2 is YYREEE (reference sequence). DNA of the CDR3: TGTGCCAGCAGCTTGTACTCAAGAGAGGGGATCAATCAGCCCCAGCATTTT. This codes for CASSLYSREGINQPQHF.

The chain is built from TRBV6-2 or TRBV6-3 and TRBJ2-3; no clear D gene. Germline CDR1 MNHEY, CDR2 SVGEGT. The V gene lost 7 bases and the J gene lost 5 bases, with 7 bases spanning the gap. This CDR3 has 11 amino acids. This chain's CDR3 is CASMFGDTQYF. The CDR3 region has the DNA TGTGCCAGCATGTTCGGAGATACGCAGTATTTT.

This clonotype came up many times. CDR3 protein: CATSRAGSSYEQYF. As DNA, the CDR3 is TGTGCCACCAGCAGGGCAGGGAGCTCCTACGAGCAGTACTTC. The V and J genes are TRBV15 and TRBJ2-7; TRBD1 or TRBD2 may be the D gene (5 bases each). CDR3 length equals 14 residues. The germline CDR1 and CDR2 sequences are LNHNV and YYDKDF (reference sequence). V was shortened by 3 bases and J by 0 bases, with 9 bases between the two germline ends.